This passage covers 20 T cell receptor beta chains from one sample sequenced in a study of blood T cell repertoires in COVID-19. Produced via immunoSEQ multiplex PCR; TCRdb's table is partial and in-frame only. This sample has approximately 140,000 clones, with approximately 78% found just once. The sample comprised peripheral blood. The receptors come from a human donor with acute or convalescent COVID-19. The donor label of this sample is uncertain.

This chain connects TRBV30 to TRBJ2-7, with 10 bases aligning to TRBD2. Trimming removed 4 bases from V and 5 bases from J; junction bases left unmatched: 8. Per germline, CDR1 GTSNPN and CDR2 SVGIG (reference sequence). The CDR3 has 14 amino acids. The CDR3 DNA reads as TGTGCCTGGAATACGGTAGCGGGGGGTAACGAGCAGTACTTC. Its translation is CAWNTVAGGNEQYF.

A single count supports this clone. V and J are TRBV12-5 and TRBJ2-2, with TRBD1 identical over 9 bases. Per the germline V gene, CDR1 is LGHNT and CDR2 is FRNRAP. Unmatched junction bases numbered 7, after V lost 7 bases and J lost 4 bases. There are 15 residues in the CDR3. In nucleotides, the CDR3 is TGTGCTAGTGCCCCGGGACAGGGTCCCACCGGGGAGCTGTTTTTT. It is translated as CASAPGQGPTGELFF.

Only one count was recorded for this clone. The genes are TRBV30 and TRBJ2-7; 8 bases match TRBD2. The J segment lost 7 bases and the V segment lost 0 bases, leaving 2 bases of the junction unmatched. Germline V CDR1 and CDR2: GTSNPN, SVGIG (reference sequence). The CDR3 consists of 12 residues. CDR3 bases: TGTGCCTGGAGTGTACGGGGGGGGGAGCAGTACTTC. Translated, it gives CAWSVRGGEQYF.

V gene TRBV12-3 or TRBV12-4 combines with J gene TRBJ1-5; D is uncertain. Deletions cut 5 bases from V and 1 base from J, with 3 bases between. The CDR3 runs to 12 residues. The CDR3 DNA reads TGTGCCAGCAGTGAGAGCAATCAGCCCCAGCATTTT. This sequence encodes CASSESNQPQHF.

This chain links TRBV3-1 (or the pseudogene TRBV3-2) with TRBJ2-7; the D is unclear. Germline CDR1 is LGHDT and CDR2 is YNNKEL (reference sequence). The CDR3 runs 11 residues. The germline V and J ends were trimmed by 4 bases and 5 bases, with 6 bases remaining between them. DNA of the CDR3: TGTGCCAGCAGCCGCTCAGACGAGCAGTACTTC. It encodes CASSRSDEQYF.

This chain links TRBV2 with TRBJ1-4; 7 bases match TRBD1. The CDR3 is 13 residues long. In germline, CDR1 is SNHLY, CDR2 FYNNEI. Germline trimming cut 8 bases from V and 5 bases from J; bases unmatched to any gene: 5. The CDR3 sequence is CASPDRDNEKLFF. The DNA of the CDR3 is TGTGCCAGCCCAGACAGGGACAATGAAAAACTGTTTTTT.

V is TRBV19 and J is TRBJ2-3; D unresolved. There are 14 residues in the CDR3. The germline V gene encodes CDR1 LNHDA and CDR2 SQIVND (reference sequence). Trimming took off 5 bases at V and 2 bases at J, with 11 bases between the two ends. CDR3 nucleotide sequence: TGTGCCAGTAGTCTGGAGAGGTACACAGATACGCAGTATTTT. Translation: CASSLERYTDTQYF.

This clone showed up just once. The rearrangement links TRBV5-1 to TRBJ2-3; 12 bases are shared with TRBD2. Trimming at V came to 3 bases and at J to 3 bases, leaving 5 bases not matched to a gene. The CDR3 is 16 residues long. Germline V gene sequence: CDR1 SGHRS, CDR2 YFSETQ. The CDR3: CASSWTLAGGTDTQYF. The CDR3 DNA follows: TGCGCCAGCAGCTGGACCCTAGCGGGGGGGACAGATACGCAGTATTTT.

The CDR3 protein is CASSYGGTPGYTF. Written as DNA, the CDR3 is TGTGCCAGCAGTTACGGCGGAACCCCTGGCTACACCTTC. The chain combines TRBV6-6 with TRBJ1-2; D unclear. The CDR3 has 13 amino acids. The V gene lost 2 bases and the J gene lost 7 bases, with 11 bases spanning the gap. Germline CDR1 reads MNHNY; CDR2 reads SVGAGI (reference sequence).

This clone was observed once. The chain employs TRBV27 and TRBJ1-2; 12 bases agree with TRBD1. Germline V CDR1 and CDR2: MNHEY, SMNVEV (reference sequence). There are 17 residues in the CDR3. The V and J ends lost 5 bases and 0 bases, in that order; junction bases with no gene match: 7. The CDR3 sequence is CASSPRDRGRANYGYTF. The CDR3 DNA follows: TGTGCCAGCAGTCCCCGGGACAGGGGGCGAGCTAACTATGGCTACACCTTC.

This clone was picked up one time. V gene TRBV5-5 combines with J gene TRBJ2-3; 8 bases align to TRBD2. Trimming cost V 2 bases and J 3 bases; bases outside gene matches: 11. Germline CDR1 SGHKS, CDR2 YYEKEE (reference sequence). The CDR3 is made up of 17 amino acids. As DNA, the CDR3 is TGTGCCAGCAGCTTCTCGGCGGCGGGGGGCATAACAGATACGCAGTATTTT. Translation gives CASSFSAAGGITDTQYF.

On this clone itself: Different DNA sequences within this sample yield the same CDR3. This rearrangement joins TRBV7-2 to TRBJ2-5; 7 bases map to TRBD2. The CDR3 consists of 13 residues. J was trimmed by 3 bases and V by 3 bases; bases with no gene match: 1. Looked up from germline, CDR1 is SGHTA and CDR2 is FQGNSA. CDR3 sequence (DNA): TGTGCCAGCAGCTTTGCGGGGGAAGAGACCCAGTACTTC. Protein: CASSFAGEETQYF.

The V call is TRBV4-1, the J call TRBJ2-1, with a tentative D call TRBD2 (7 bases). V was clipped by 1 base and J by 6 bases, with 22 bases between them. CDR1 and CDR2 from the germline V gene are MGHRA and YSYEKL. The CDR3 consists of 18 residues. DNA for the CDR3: TGCGCCAGCAGCCAAGGCGGAAGGGGGGGAACAATACGCAATGAGCAGTTCTTC. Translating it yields CASSQGGRGGTIRNEQFF.

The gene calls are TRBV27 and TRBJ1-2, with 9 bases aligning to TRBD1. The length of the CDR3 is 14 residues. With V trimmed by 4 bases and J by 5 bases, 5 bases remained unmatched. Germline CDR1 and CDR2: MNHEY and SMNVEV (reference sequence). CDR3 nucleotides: TGTGCCAGCAGTTCCGGACAGGGGTGGTATGGCTACACCTTC. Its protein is CASSSGQGWYGYTF.

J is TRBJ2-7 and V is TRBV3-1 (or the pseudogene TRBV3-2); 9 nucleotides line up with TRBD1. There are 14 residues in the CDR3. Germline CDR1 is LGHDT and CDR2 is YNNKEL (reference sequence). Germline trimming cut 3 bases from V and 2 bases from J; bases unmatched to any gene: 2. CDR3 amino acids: CASSHRDRAYEQYF. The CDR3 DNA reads TGTGCCAGCAGCCACCGGGACAGGGCCTACGAGCAGTACTTC.

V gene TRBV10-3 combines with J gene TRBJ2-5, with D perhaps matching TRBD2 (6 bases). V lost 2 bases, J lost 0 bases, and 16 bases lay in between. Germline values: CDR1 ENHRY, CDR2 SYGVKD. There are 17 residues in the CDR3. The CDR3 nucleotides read TGTGCCATCAGTGAGCCGGGAGTGGGACGGCACCAAGAGACCCAGTACTTC. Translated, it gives CAISEPGVGRHQETQYF.

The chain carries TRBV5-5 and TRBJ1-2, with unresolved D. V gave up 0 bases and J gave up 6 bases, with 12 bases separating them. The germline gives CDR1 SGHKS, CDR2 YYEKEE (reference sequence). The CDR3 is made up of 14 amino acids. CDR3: CASSLGQAKNGYTF. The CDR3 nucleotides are TGTGCCAGCAGCTTGGGTCAGGCAAAGAATGGCTACACCTTC.

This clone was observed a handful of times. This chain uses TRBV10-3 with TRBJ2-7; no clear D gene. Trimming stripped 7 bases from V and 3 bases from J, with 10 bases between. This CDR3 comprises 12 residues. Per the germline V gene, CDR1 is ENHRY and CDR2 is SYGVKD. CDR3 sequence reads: CAIKEMDYEQYF. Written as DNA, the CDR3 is TGTGCCATCAAGGAGATGGACTACGAGCAGTACTTC.

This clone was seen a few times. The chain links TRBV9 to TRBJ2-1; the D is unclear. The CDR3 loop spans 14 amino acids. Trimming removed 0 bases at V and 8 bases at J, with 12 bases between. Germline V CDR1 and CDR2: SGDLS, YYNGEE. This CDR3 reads CASSVGLLGDEQFF. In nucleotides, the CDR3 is TGTGCCAGCAGCGTAGGCCTCTTGGGCGATGAGCAGTTCTTC.

This CDR3 reads CASSYDGVRTAFF. In DNA form, the CDR3 reads TGTGCCAGCAGTTACGACGGGGTAAGAACGGCTTTCTTT. This chain links TRBV6-5 with TRBJ1-1, with D uncertain. CDR3 size: 13 residues. Looked up from germline, CDR1 is MNHEY and CDR2 is SVGAGI. Trimming pared 2 bases from V and 11 bases from J, leaving 15 bases between.